The sequence of this T cell receptor (beta chain) was determined in a study of neoadjuvant nivolumab and ipilimumab in lung cancer. Study-wide background: Patients got nivolumab 3 mg/kg on days 1, 15 and 29; combination added ipilimumab 1 mg/kg day 1.

V shed 5 bases and J shed 5 bases, with 15 bases lying between them. The CDR3 has 14 residues. Per germline, CDR1 MNHNY and CDR2 SVGAGI (reference sequence). The method was immunoSEQ multiplex PCR; TCRdb's version includes in-frame clones alone and lacks a portion of them. The sample lists over 25,000 clones, around 90% seen once, with approximately 2.2% in the top ten. Whole-study findings and limits: Only a single major-pathologic-response sample was available for clonality analysis. From pretherapy to surgery, tumor richness and clonality rose with dual therapy. Resected tumors had greater TCR richness and clonality than uninvolved lung.

On this clone: Its antigen remains unknown.

This receptor was obtained from an adult with non-small cell lung cancer. The chain carries TRBV6-6 and TRBJ1-1; tentative D call: TRBD1 (5 bases). Specimen: peripheral blood, collected after neoadjuvant nivolumab, alone or with ipilimumab, at or shortly before surgery. CDR3 nucleotide sequence: TGTGCCAGCAGTGTTAAGGGGCGTGGGACTGAAGCTTTCTTT. Its protein is CASSVKGRGTEAFF.